This passage covers 5 T cell receptor beta chains from one sample sequenced in a study of vaccination and CD4 T cells after COVID-19. The treatment here: roughly 10-day PBMC culture with coronavirus spike peptide pools or control peptides (ViraFEST assay). Their recognized antigens are unknown. Cultured CD4+ T-cell DNA underwent Oncomine TCR Beta short-read sequencing. TCRdb re-derived calls from the PCR reads in MiXCR, one entry per CDR3 protein. The sample lists approximately 15,000 distinct CDR3 sequences; about 42% were seen once. What was sequenced was cultured CD4+ T cells from blood. These receptors were taken from a human donor with COVID-19.

This clonotype was recorded a few times. V usage is TRBV6-1 and J usage is TRBJ1-4, with D uncertain. The CDR3 extends over 12 amino acids. Germline loops: CDR1 MNHNS, CDR2 SASEGT. Trimming cost V 2 bases and J 7 bases, with 5 bases left between them. The CDR3 spells CASSERAEKLFF. CDR3 in DNA: TGTGCCAGCAGTGAAAGGGCTGAAAAACTGTTTTTT.

This chain joins TRBV27 and TRBJ1-5, with D hard to call. V lost 7 bases, J lost 9 bases, and 28 bases lay in between. The CDR3 contains 17 residues. In germline, CDR1 is MNHEY, CDR2 SMNVEV (reference sequence). Here the CDR3 DNA reads TGTGCCAGCAATTTGGCCCGCGGACGGGGATGGTTTTGGCCCCAGCATTTT. Protein product: CASNLARGRGWFWPQHF.

This clonotype was picked up a small number of times. V and J are TRBV5-8 and TRBJ1-2; D is possibly TRBD1 (6 bases). CDR1 is SGHTS and CDR2 is YDEGEE in the germline V gene. The CDR3 has 13 residues. Trimming shortened V by 4 bases and J by 4 bases, and 11 bases separated the two germline ends. The CDR3 DNA is TGTGCCAGCAGCCAGACAGGCACCTATGGCTACACCTTC. Translating it yields CASSQTGTYGYTF.

The V call is TRBV5-5, the J call TRBJ2-7; D possibly corresponds to TRBD2 (6 bases). This CDR3 has 16 residues. Germline values: CDR1 SGHKS, CDR2 YYEKEE (reference sequence). Trimming took 3 bases from V and 6 from J, leaving 22 bases between them. The CDR3 here is CASSWGNFRGTGEQYF. The CDR3 DNA follows: TGTGCCAGCAGCTGGGGGAATTTTCGGGGGACTGGCGAGCAGTACTTC.

This chain uses TRBV2 with TRBJ1-5; perhaps TRBD1 as D (5 bases). Trimming stripped 4 bases from V and 5 bases from J, with 18 bases between. This CDR3 has 16 residues. CDR1 and CDR2 from the germline V gene are SNHLY and FYNNEI. For the CDR3, the DNA is TGTGCCAGCAGTGGAAGTCAGGGTAGGCCCCATCAGCCCCAGCATTTT. This translates into CASSGSQGRPHQPQHF.